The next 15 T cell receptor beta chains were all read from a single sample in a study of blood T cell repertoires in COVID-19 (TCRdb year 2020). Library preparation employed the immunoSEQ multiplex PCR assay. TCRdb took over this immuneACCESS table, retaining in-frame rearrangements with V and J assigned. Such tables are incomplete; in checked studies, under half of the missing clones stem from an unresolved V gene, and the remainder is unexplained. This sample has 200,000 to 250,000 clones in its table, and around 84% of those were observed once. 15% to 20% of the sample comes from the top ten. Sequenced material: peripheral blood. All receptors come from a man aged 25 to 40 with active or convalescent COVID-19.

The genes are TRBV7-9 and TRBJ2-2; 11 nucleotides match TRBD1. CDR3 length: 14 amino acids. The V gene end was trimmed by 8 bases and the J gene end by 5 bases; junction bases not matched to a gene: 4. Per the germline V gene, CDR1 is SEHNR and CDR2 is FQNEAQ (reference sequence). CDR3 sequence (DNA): TGTGCCAGCGTGGGGACAGGGGGGACCGGGGAGCTGTTTTTT. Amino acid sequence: CASVGTGGTGELFF.

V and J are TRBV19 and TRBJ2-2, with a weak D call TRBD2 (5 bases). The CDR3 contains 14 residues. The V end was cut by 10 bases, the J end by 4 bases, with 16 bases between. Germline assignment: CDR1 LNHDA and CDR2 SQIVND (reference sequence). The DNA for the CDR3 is TGTGCCACCGCCAGAGGGCCGGGCACCGGGGAGCTGTTTTTT. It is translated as CATARGPGTGELFF.

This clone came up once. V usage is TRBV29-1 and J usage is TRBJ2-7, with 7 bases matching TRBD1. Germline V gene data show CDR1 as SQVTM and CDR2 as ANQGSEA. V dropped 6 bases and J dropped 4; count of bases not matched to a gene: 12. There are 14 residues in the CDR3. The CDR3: CSVSTTGSTYEQYF. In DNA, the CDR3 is TGCAGCGTCTCTACGACAGGGTCTACGTACGAGCAGTACTTC.

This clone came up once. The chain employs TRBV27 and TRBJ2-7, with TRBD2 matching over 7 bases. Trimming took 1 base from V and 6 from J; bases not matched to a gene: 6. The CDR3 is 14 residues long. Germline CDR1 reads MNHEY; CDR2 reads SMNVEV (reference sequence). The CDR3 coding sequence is TGTGCCAGCAGTTTATGGGGCAGGGAGGGCGAGCAGTACTTC. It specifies CASSLWGREGEQYF.

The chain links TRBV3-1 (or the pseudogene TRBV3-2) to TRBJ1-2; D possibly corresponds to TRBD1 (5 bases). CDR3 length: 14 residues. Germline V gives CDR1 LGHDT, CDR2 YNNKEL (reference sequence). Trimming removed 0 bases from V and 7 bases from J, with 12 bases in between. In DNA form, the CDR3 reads TGTGCCAGCAGCCAAGACAAGGGAAGGGGTGGCTACACCTTC. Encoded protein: CASSQDKGRGGYTF.

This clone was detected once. The CDR3 is CASSRRGDRSYGYTF. As DNA, the CDR3 is TGTGCCAGTAGTAGGAGAGGGGACAGAAGTTATGGCTACACCTTC. The chain uses TRBV19 and TRBJ1-2; 7 bases are a match to TRBD1. V dropped 4 bases and J dropped 5; count of bases not matched to a gene: 10. The CDR3 extends over 15 amino acids. The germline V gene has CDR1 LNHDA and CDR2 SQIVND (reference sequence).

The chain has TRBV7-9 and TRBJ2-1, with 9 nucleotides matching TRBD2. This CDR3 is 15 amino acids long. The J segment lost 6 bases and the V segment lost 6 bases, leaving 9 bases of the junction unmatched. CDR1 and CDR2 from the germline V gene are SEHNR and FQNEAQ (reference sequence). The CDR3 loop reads CASRERGAGGNEQFF. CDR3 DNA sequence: TGTGCCAGCAGGGAGCGGGGGGCCGGGGGCAATGAGCAGTTCTTC.

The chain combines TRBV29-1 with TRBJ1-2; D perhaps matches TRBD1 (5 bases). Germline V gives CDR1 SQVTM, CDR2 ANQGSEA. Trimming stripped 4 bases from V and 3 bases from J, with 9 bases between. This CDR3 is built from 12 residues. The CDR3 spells CSVGTGDYGYTF. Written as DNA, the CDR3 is TGCAGCGTTGGTACGGGGGACTATGGCTACACCTTC.

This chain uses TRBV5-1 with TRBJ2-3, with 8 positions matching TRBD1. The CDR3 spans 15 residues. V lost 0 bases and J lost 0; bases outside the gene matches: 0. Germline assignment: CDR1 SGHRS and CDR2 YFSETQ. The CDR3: CASSLAGGSTDTQYF. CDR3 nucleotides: TGCGCCAGCAGCTTGGCAGGGGGCAGCACAGATACGCAGTATTTT.

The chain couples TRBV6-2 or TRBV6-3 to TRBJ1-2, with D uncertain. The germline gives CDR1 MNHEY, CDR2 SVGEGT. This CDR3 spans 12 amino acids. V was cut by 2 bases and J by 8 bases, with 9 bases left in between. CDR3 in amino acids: CASSYDGNGYTF. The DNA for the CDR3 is TGTGCCAGCAGTTACGATGGCAACGGCTACACCTTC.

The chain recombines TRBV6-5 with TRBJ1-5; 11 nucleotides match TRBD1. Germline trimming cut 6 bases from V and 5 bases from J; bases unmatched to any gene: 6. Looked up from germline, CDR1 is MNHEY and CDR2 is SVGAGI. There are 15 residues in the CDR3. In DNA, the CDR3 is TGTGCCAGCAGAGGACAGGGGGCACGCGATCAGCCCCAGCATTTT. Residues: CASRGQGARDQPQHF.

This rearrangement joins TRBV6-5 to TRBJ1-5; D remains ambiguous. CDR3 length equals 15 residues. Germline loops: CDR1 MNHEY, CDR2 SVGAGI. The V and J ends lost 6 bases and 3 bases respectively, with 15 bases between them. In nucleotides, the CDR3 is TGTGCCAGCAGGTACAGACGAGACTTCAATCAGCCCCAGCATTTT. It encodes CASRYRRDFNQPQHF.

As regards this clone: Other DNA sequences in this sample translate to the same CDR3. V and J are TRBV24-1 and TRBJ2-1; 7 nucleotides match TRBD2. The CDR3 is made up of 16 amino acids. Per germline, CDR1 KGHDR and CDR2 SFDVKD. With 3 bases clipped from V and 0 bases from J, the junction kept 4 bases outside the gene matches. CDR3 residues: CATSDLRGSSYNEQFF. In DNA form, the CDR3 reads TGTGCCACCAGTGATCTGCGGGGGAGCTCCTACAATGAGCAGTTCTTC.

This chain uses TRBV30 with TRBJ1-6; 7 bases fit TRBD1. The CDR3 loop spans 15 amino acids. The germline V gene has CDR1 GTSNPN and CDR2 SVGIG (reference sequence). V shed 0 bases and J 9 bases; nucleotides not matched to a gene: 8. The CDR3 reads CAWSVVGGNSSPLHF. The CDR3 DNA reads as TGTGCCTGGAGTGTCGTAGGGGGCAATAGTTCACCCCTCCACTTT. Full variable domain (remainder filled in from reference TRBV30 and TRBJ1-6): SQTIHQWPATLVQPVGSPLSLECTVEGTSNPNLYWYRQAAGRGLQLLFYSVGIGQISSEVPQNLSASRPQDRQFILSSKKLLLSDSGFYLCAWSVVGGNSSPLHFGNGTRLTVT.

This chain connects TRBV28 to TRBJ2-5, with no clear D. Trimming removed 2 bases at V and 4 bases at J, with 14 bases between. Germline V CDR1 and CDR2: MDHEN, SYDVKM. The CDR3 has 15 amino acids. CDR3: CASSLVGSIVETQYF. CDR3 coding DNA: TGTGCCAGCAGTTTAGTAGGTAGCATTGTAGAGACCCAGTACTTC.